The rows below give T cell receptor beta chains drawn from one sample of a study of shared clonotypes between healthy human individuals. The protocol was immunoSEQ multiplex PCR, while the TCRdb copy is restricted to in-frame clones and leaves out a portion. The data hold about 300,000 clones, with approximately 79% observed a single time. The sample consisted of memory CD4+ T cells sorted from blood. These receptors originate from a man aged 30 to 39 in good health. Each CDR3 is given with its conserved first and last residue. Fields, in order: J gene, clone size, D gene, V gene, CDR3 DNA, CDR3 protein. The D gene is left open where the match is weak. Clone size is shown for a subset of rows, as once, few, many or a class of expanded clone.

TRBJ2-3,few,.,TRBV12-5,TGTGCTAGTGGTTCGAGTCAGGGCATCACAGATACGCAGTATTTT,CASGSSQGITDTQYF
TRBJ1-4,few,.,TRBV19,TGTGCCAGTAGTACCGTCGGGACTGGGAAACTGTTTTTT,CASSTVGTGKLFF
TRBJ2-1,.,.,TRBV5-6,TGTGCCAGCAGCTCAAGACGGGAGCAGTTCTTC,CASSSRREQFF
TRBJ2-1,.,.,TRBV19,TGTGCCAGTAGTATAGCTCGTAAGGAGCAGTTCTTC,CASSIARKEQFF
TRBJ1-2,once,.,TRBV19,TGTGCCAGTAGTCCGGCGGACAGCCCACTCTATGGCTACACCTTC,CASSPADSPLYGYTF
TRBJ2-2,.,.,TRBV5-1,TGCGCCAGCAATTACAGGGTGGGCGGCACCGGGGAGCTGTTTTTT,CASNYRVGGTGELFF
TRBJ2-7,.,TRBD1,TRBV5-4,TGTGCCAGCAGCTCGGGGACAGCTAACTACGAGCAGTACTTC,CASSSGTANYEQYF
TRBJ2-7,.,TRBD2,TRBV7-8,TGTGCCAGCAGCCTACCTAGCGGGGGATCTTACGAGCAGTACTTC,CASSLPSGGSYEQYF
TRBJ2-7,.,.,TRBV5-1,TGCGCCAGCAGCTTGTATGGCAGGAGCGAGCAGTACTTC,CASSLYGRSEQYF
TRBJ2-7,.,.,TRBV28,TGTGCCAGCAGTTCCTTACTAGCTCTCAAGCAGTACTTC,CASSSLLALKQYF
TRBJ1-4,.,TRBD1,TRBV25-1,TGTGCCAGCAGTGATGCAGGGGGCAGCGAAAAACTGTTTTTT,CASSDAGGSEKLFF
TRBJ2-7,.,TRBD2,TRBV7-2,TGTGCCAGCAGCCCGTACGGGACTAGCTTGGAAGAGCAGTACTTC,CASSPYGTSLEEQYF
TRBJ2-7,few,.,TRBV5-6,TGTGCCAGCAGCTACGGCTGGGAACCCACCTACGAGCAGTACTTC,CASSYGWEPTYEQYF
TRBJ1-5,many,.,TRBV2,TGTGCCAGCGCGCTCGGGGAACAGTCTAGTCAGCCCCAGCATTTT,CASALGEQSSQPQHF
TRBJ2-7,few,.,TRBV11-2,TGTGCCAGCAGGTCCTTGTCCAGAAATGTCTACGAGCAGTACTTC,CASRSLSRNVYEQYF
TRBJ2-7,.,.,TRBV21-1,TGTGCCAGCAGCAAAGTACGGAATTACGAGCAGTACTTC,CASSKVRNYEQYF
TRBJ2-1,.,TRBD2,TRBV19,TGTGCCAGTAGTAAGGGACTAGCGGGAAGCAGCTCCTACAATGAGCAGTTCTTC,CASSKGLAGSSSYNEQFF
TRBJ1-5,.,TRBD1,TRBV28,TGTGCCAGCAGGCTACAGGGGGCGAGGTATCAGCCCCAGCATTTT,CASRLQGARYQPQHF
TRBJ1-2,.,.,TRBV19,TGTGCCACGTACAAGGAGGCAGGGAAAAGAGTGGGCTACACCTTC,CATYKEAGKRVGYTF
TRBJ2-7,.,.,TRBV5-1,TGCGCCAGCGGCCCCCAGTCCAGCGCCTACGAGCAGTACTTC,CASGPQSSAYEQYF
TRBJ1-5,.,TRBD1,TRBV9,TGTGCCAGCAGCGTAGGACAGGGGGGGCATCAGCCCCAGCATTTT,CASSVGQGGHQPQHF
TRBJ1-2,.,TRBD1,TRBV19,TGTGCCAGTAGGAGTGGACAGGGGTCGGATGGCTACACCTTC,CASRSGQGSDGYTF
TRBJ1-5,.,TRBD1,TRBV5-4,TGTGCCAGCAGGCCCAGGGGGTTGGGCAATCAGCCCCAGCATTTT,CASRPRGLGNQPQHF
TRBJ1-5,.,TRBD1,TRBV27,TGTGCCAGCAGTTGGACAGGGGCGGCTCAGCCCCAGCATTTT,CASSWTGAAQPQHF
TRBJ2-1,.,.,TRBV7-6,TGTGCCAGCAGCTTAGGTCTAGTCCAGAATGAGCAGTTCTTC,CASSLGLVQNEQFF
TRBJ2-1,.,.,TRBV2,TGTGCCAGCAGAGAACAGCGGTCCTCCTACAATGAGCAGTTCTTC,CASREQRSSYNEQFF
TRBJ1-5,.,.,TRBV19,TGTGCCAGTAGTAAGAGAGGAGGTTCGGGTCAGCCCCAGCATTTT,CASSKRGGSGQPQHF
TRBJ2-5,few,TRBD2,TRBV28,TGTGCCAGCAGGATACCTAGGACTAGCGTAGAGACCCAGTACTTC,CASRIPRTSVETQYF
TRBJ2-7,.,.,TRBV6-6,TGTGCCAGCAGCCTTACGTGGCAGGGTGGGTACGAGCAGTACTTC,CASSLTWQGGYEQYF
TRBJ2-1,.,.,TRBV19,TGTGCCAGTAGTATAGAATCGCCCGGAATTGAGCAGTTCTTC,CASSIESPGIEQFF
TRBJ2-3,few,.,TRBV14,TGTGCCAGCAGCCAGAAAATCCGGGCCCTAAAAAATACGCAGTATTTT,CASSQKIRALKNTQYF
TRBJ2-7,.,.,TRBV19,TGTGCCAGTAGTATACTAGCGAGGGACTCCTACGAGCAGTACTTC,CASSILARDSYEQYF
TRBJ2-3,once,TRBD2,TRBV30,TGTGCCTGGAGCGCAGGGACTAGCGGGAGGGCTGTGACAGATACGCAGTATTTT,CAWSAGTSGRAVTDTQYF
TRBJ2-3,.,.,TRBV7-7,TGTGCCAGCAGCTTAGAGGGACTTACAGATACGCAGTATTTT,CASSLEGLTDTQYF
TRBJ2-5,few,.,TRBV2,TGTGCCAGCACTTATCTGGTCGGGGAGACCCAGTACTTC,CASTYLVGETQYF
TRBJ2-5,few,.,TRBV7-8,TGTGCCAGCAGCTTGAATACGGGCCTTGGGGCGTCTGAGACCCAGTACTTC,CASSLNTGLGASETQYF
TRBJ2-3,.,.,TRBV11-2,TGTGCCAGCAGCTTTAGCGGTAGCACAGATACGCAGTATTTT,CASSFSGSTDTQYF